Here is one T cell receptor (beta chain) with its context. Its antigen is not known. At deep level, the assay was performed. Data came from immunoSEQ multiplex PCR; TCRdb stores just in-frame clones and leaves some out. The sample has 470,000 or so clones; over 70% are singletons. This sample is part of a study of shared clonotypes between healthy human individuals. Overall study results and limits: Since donors were few, the genetic and exposure-history diversity represented was limited. Researchers sampled blood only, noting tissue repertoires likely differ.

The sequenced sample consisted of PBMCs. The sequence came from a middle-aged woman in good health. Some clones in this sample may be carry-over from other donors' samples.

CDR3 in amino acids: CASRGRPAAEKLFF. The CDR3 nucleotides read TGTGCCAGTCGAGGCAGACCGGCGGCAGAAAAACTGTTTTTT. This rearrangement joins TRBV19 to TRBJ1-4; D is unclear. Germline V lookup: CDR1 LNHDA, CDR2 SQIVND (reference sequence). The CDR3 is 14 residues long. V was clipped by 8 bases and J by 8 bases, with 18 bases between them. Drawing the rest from reference TRBV19 and TRBJ1-4, the complete variable domain is DGGITQSPKYLFRKEGQNVTLSCEQNLNHDAMYWYRQDPGQGLRLIYYSQIVNDFQKGDIAEGYSVSREKKESFPLTVTSAQKNPTAFYLCASRGRPAAEKLFFGSGTQLSVL.